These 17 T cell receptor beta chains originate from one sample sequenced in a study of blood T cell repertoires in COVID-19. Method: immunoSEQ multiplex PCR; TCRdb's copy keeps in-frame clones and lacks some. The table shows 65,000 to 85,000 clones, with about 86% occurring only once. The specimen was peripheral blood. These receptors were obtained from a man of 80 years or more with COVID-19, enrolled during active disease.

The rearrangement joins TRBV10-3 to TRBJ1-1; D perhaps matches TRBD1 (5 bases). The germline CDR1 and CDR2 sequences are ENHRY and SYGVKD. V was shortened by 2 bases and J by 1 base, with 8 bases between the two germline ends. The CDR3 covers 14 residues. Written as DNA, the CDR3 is TGTGCCATCAGTGAGCGGGGGTCGAACACTGAAGCTTTCTTT. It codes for CAISERGSNTEAFF.

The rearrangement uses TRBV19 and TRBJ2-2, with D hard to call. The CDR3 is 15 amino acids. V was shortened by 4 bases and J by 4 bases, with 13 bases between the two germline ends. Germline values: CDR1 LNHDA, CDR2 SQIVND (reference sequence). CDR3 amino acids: CASSSIRILTGELFF. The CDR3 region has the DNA TGTGCCAGTAGTAGTATCAGAATCCTCACCGGGGAGCTGTTTTTT.

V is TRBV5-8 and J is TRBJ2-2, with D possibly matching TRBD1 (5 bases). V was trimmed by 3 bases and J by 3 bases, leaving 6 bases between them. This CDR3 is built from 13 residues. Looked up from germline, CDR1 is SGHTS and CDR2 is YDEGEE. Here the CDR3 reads CASSYRYTGELFF. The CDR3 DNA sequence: TGTGCCAGCAGCTACAGGTACACCGGGGAGCTGTTTTTT.

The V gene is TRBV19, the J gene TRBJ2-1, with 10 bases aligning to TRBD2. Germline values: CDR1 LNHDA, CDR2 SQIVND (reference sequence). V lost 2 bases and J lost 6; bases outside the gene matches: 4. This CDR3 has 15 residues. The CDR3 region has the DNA TGTGCCAGTAGTATAATGGCTAGCGGGGGCAATGAGCAGTTCTTC. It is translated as CASSIMASGGNEQFF.

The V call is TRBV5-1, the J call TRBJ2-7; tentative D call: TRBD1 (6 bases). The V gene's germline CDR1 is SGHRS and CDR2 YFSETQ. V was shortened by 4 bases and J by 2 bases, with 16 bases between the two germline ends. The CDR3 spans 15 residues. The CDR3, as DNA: TGCGCCAGCAGCCTAACCGGGACATCCACCTACGAGCAGTACTTC. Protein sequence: CASSLTGTSTYEQYF.

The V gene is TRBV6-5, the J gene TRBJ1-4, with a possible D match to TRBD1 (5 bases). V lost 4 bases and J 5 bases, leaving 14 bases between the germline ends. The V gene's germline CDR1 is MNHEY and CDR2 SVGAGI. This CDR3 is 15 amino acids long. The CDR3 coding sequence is TGTGCCAGCAGTTCCCCCGGGACTCAGAATGAAAAACTGTTTTTT. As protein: CASSSPGTQNEKLFF.

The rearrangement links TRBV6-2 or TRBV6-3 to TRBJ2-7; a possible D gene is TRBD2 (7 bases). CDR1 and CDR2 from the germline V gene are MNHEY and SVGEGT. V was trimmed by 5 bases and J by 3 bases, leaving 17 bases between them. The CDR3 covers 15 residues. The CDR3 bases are TGTGCCAGCAGTCCAGGGGACGGGGGGAACTACGAGCAGTACTTC. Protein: CASSPGDGGNYEQYF.

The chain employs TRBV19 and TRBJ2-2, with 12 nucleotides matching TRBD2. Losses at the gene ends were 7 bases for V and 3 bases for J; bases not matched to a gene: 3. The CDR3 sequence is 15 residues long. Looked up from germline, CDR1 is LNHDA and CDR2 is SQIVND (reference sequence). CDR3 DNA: TGTGCCAGTACCAGACTAGCGGGGGACACCGGGGAGCTGTTTTTT. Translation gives CASTRLAGDTGELFF. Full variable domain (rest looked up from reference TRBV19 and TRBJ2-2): DGGITQSPKYLFRKEGQNVTLSCEQNLNHDAMYWYRQDPGQGLRLIYYSQIVNDFQKGDIAEGYSVSREKKESFPLTVTSAQKNPTAFYLCASTRLAGDTGELFFGEGSRLTVL.

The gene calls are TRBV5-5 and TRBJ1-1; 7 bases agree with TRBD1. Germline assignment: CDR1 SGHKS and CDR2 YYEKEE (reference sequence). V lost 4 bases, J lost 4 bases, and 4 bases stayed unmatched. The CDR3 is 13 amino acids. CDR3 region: CASSPTGITEAFF. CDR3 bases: TGTGCCAGCAGCCCGACAGGGATCACTGAAGCTTTCTTT.

The chain's CDR3 is CASSQDGLGQGSEKLFF. The CDR3, as DNA: TGTGCCAGCAGCCAAGACGGGTTGGGACAGGGGAGTGAAAAACTGTTTTTT. This sequence joins TRBV3-1 (or the pseudogene TRBV3-2) and TRBJ1-4, with 10 bases fitting TRBD1. The CDR3 extends over 17 amino acids. V lost 0 bases, J lost 7 bases, and 8 bases stayed unmatched. The V gene's germline CDR1 is LGHDT and CDR2 YNNKEL (reference sequence).

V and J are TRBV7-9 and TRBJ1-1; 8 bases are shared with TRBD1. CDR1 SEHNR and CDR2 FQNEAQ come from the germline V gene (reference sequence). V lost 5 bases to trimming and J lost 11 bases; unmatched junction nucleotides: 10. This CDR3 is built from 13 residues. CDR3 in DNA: TGTGCCAGCAGCCAGACAGGGGCCCGGGAGGCTTTCTTT. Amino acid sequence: CASSQTGAREAFF.

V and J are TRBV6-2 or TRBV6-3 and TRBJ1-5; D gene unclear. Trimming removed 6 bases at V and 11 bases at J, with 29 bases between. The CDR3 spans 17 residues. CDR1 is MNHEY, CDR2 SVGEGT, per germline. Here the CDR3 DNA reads TGTGCCAGCAGCCGCGACCGGGATCCCTCCTCTCGTGAGTCCCAGCATTTT. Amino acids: CASSRDRDPSSRESQHF.

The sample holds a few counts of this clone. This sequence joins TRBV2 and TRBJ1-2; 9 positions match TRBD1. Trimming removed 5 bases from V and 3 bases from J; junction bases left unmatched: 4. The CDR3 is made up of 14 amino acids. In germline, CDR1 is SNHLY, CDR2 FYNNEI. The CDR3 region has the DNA TGTGCCAGCAGTCAGAGACAGGGGGACTATGGCTACACCTTC. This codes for CASSQRQGDYGYTF.

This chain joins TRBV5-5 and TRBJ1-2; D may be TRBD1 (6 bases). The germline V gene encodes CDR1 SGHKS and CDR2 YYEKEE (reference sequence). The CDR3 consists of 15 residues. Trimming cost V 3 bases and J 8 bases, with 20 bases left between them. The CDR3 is CASSSILGGGRGYTF. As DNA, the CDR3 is TGTGCCAGCAGCTCAATACTGGGAGGGGGGCGAGGCTACACCTTC. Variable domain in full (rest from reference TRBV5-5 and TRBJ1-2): DAGVTQSPTHLIKTRGQQVTLRCSPISGHKSVSWYQQVLGQGPQFIFQYYEKEERGRGNFPDRFSARQFPNYSSELNVNALLLGDSALYLCASSSILGGGRGYTFGSGTRLTVV.

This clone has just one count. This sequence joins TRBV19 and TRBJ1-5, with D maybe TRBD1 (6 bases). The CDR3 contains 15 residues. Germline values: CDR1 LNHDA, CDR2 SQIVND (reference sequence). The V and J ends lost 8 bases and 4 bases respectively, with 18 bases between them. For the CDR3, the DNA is TGTGCCAGTTCACCACAGGGTAAGGAGAATCAGCCCCAGCATTTT. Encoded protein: CASSPQGKENQPQHF.

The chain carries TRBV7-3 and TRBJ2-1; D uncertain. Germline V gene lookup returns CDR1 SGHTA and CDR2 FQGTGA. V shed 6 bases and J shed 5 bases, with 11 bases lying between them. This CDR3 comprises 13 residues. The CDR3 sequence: CASSSLRDNEQFF. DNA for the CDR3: TGTGCCAGCAGTTCACTCCGAGACAATGAGCAGTTCTTC.

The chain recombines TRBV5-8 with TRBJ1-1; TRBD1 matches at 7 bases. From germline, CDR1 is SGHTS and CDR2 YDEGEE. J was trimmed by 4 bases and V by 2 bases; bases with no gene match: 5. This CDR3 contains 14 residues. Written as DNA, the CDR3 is TGTGCCAGCAGCTTACCGACAGGGCGCACTGAAGCTTTCTTT. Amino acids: CASSLPTGRTEAFF.